These 5 T cell receptor beta chains were sequenced from one sample in a study of shared clonotypes between healthy human individuals. The table came from immunoSEQ multiplex PCR; TCRdb's copy has only in-frame clones and leaves some out. The data contain more than 2 million clones, 93% of them singletons. CD45RO-negative, CCR7-positively selected cells formed the naive CD8 fraction, excluding terminally differentiated effector memory CD45RA+ cells. What was sequenced was naive CD8+ T cells from PBMCs. These receptors all stem from a man in his late teens or twenties in good health. Some clones in this sample may be carry-over from other donors' samples.

The chain uses TRBV2 and TRBJ1-5; tentatively, D is TRBD1 (6 bases). V gave up 3 bases and J gave up 6 bases, with 12 bases separating them. The CDR3 loop spans 14 amino acids. Germline-derived CDR1 and CDR2 are SNHLY and FYNNEI. CDR3 nucleotides: TGTGCCAGCAGTGAGGGGGGCTGGGCTCAGCCCCAGCATTTT. Translated: CASSEGGWAQPQHF.

The chain uses TRBV27 and TRBJ1-4, with a weak D call TRBD1 (6 bases). The germline CDR1 and CDR2 sequences are MNHEY and SMNVEV (reference sequence). V lost 5 bases and J lost 8, with 18 bases in between. The CDR3 loop spans 15 amino acids. The CDR3 DNA sequence: TGTGCCAGCAGTACCTCAGGGGAAGGCTACGAAAAACTGTTTTTT. It yields the protein CASSTSGEGYEKLFF.

This chain uses TRBV5-6 with TRBJ2-1, with D maybe TRBD1 (5 bases). The CDR3 has 13 amino acids. Germline values: CDR1 SGHDT, CDR2 YYEEEE. Trimming cost V 0 bases and J 7 bases, with 8 bases left between them. The CDR3 bases are TGTGCCAGCAGCTTGGGGCAGGGAAATGAGCAGTTCTTC. Its translation: CASSLGQGNEQFF.

J is TRBJ2-7 and V is TRBV18, with D unresolved. Germline CDR1 KGHSH, CDR2 LQKENI. The CDR3 extends over 16 amino acids. Between the trimmed V and J ends, which lost 3 bases and 5 bases, there was a span of 20 bases. The CDR3 DNA reads TGTGCCAGCTCACCGCCTGGGTCTGAACTTTTCCACGAGCAGTACTTC. The encoded protein is CASSPPGSELFHEQYF. Complete variable domain (other parts from reference TRBV18 and TRBJ2-7): NAGVMQNPRHLVRRRGQEARLRCSPMKGHSHVYWYRQLPEEGLKFMVYLQKENIIDESGMPKERFSAEFPKEGPSILRIQQVVRGDSAAYFCASSPPGSELFHEQYFGPGTRLTVT.

The chain employs TRBV7-9 and TRBJ2-2; 9 nucleotides agree with TRBD1. The germline V gene has CDR1 SEHNR and CDR2 FQNEAQ (reference sequence). Trimming removed 5 bases from V and 7 bases from J; junction bases left unmatched: 11. The CDR3 is 16 amino acids. The CDR3 loop reads CASSPWDRARDGELFF. Written as DNA, the CDR3 is TGTGCCAGCAGCCCGTGGGACAGGGCGAGGGACGGGGAGCTGTTTTTT.